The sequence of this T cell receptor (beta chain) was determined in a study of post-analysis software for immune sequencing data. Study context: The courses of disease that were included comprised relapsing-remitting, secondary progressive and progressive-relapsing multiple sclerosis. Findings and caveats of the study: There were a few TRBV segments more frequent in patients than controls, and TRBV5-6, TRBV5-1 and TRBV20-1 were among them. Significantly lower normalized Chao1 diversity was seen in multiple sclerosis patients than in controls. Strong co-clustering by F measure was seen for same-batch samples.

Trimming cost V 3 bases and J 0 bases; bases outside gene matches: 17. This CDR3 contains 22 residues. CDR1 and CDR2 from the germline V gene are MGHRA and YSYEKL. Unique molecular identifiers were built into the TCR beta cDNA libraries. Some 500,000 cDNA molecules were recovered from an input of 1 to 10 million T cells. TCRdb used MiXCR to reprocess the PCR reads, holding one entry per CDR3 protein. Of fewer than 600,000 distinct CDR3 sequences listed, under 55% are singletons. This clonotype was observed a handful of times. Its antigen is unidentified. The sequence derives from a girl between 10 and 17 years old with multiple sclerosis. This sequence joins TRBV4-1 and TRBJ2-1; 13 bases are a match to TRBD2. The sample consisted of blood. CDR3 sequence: CASSQGPGLAGVFRSSYNEQFF. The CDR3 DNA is TGCGCCAGCAGCCAGGGGCCTGGACTAGCGGGAGTCTTTAGGAGCTCCTACAATGAGCAGTTCTTC.